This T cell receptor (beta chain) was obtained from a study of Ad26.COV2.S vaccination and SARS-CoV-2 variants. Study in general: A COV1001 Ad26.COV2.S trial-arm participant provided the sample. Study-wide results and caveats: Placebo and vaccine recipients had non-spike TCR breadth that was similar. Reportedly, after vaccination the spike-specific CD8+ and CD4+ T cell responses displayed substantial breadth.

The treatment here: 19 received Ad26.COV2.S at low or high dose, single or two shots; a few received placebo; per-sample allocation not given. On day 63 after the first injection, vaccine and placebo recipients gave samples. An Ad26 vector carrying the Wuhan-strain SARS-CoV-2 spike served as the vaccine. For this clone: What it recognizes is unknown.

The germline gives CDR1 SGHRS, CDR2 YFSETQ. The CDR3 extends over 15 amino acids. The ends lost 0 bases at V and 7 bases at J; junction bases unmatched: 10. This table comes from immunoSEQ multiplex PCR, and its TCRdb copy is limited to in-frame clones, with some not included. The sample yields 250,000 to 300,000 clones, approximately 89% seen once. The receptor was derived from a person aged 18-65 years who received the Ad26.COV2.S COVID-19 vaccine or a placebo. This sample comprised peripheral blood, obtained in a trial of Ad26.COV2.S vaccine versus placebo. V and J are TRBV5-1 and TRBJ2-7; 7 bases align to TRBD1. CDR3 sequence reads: CASSLGDRAAEEQYF. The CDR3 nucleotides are TGCGCCAGCAGCTTGGGAGACAGGGCAGCGGAAGAGCAGTACTTC.